This T cell receptor beta chain was sequenced in a study of blood T cell repertoires in COVID-19. About the research overall: Samples representing acute and convalescent COVID-19 were sourced from the United States, Italy and Spain.

This CDR3 has 16 residues. Here immunoSEQ multiplex PCR was the method, and the copy in TCRdb shows in-frame clones only, minus some. Among over 200,000 clones listed, more than 85% were seen once. The sample taken for sequencing was peripheral blood. The clonotype comes from a man in his 60s with COVID-19, enrolled during active disease. This sequence joins TRBV21-1 and TRBJ2-1; TRBD1 reflects the table's D call only, with no check against the DNA. TRBV21-1 corresponds to a pseudogene. In DNA form, the CDR3 reads TGTGCCAGCAGCACCCCCCGGACAGTGAAGGACAATGAGCAGTTCTTC. Translated, it gives CASSTPRTVKDNEQFF.